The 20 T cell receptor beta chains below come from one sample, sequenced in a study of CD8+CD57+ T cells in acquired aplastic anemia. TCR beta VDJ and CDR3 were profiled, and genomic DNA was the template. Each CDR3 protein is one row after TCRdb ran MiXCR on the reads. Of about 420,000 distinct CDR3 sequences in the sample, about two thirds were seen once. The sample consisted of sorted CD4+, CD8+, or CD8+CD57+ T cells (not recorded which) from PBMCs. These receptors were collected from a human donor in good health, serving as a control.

The CDR3 sequence: CASTPPDSPGQPQHF. CDR3 nucleotides: TGTGCCAGCACCCCACCGGACAGCCCTGGCCAGCCCCAGCATTTT. V gene TRBV5-4 combines with J gene TRBJ1-5, with TRBD1 as a possible D gene (6 bases). Germline V gene data show CDR1 as SGHNT and CDR2 as YYREEE (reference sequence). The CDR3 contains 15 residues. V shed 6 bases and J shed 7 bases, with 20 bases lying between them.

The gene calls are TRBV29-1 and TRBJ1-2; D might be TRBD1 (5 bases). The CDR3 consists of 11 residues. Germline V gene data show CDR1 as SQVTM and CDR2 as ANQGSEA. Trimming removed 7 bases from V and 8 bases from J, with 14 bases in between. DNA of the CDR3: TGCAGCGGAGGAGGGCAGGGAGGCTACACCTTC. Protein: CSGGGQGGYTF.

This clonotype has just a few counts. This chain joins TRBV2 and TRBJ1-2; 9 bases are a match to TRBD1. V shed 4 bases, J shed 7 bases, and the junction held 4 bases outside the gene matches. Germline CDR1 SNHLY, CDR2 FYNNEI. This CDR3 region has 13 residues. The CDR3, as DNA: TGTGCCAGCAGTGGGGACAGGGCGGCTGGCTACACCTTC. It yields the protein CASSGDRAAGYTF.

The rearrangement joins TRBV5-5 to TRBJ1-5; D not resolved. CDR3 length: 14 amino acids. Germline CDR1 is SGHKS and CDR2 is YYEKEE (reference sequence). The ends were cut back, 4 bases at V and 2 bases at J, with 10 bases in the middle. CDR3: CASSIDPGNQPQHF. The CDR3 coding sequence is TGTGCCAGCAGCATAGACCCGGGCAATCAGCCCCAGCATTTT.

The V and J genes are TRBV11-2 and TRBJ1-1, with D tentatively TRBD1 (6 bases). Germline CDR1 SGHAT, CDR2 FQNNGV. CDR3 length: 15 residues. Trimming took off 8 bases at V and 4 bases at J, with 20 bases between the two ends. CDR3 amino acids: CASGAIAGASTEAFF. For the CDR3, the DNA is TGTGCCAGCGGGGCGATAGCGGGGGCGAGCACTGAAGCTTTCTTT.

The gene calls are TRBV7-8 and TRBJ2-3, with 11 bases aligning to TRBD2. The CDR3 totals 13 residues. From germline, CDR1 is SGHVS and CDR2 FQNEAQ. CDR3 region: CALAGGSTDTQYF. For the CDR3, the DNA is TGTGCTCTAGCGGGGGGCAGCACAGATACGCAGTATTTT.

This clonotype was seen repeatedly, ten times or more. CDR3 DNA: TGTGCCAGCAGCTTTGGCCAGGGGGATGGCTACACCTTC. It encodes CASSFGQGDGYTF. The chain uses TRBV7-6 and TRBJ1-2; 7 bases are shared with TRBD1. Germline loops: CDR1 SGHVS, CDR2 FNYEAQ. The CDR3 spans 13 residues. V lost 3 bases and J lost 6; bases outside the gene matches: 4.

The CDR3 nucleotides read TGCGCCAGCAGCCCGGTCCAAGAGACCCACAACGTCCTGACTTTC. Its protein product is CASSPVQETHNVLTF. The genes are TRBV5-1 and TRBJ2-6; no definite D call. V lost 4 bases and J lost 9, with 17 bases in between. The germline gives CDR1 SGHRS, CDR2 YFSETQ. The CDR3 spans 15 residues.

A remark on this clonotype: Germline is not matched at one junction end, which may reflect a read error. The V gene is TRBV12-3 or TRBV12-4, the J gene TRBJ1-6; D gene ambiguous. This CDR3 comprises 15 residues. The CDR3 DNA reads TGCGCCAGCAACCCAGGTGGAGTCAGGCGTTCACCCCTCCACTTT. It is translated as CASNPGGVRRSPLHF.

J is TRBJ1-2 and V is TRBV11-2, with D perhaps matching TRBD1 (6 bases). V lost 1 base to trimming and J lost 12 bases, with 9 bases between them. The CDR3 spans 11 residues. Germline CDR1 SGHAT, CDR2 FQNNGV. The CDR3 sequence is CASSLAQGNTF. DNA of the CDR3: TGTGCCAGCAGCTTAGCACAGGGCAACACCTTC.

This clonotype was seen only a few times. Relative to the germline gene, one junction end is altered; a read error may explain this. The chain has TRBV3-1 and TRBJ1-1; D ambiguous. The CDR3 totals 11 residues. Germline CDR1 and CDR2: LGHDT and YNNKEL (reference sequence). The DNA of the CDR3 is TGTGCCAGTAGCCAAGGAGGTGAAGCTTTCTTT. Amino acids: CASSQGGEAFF.

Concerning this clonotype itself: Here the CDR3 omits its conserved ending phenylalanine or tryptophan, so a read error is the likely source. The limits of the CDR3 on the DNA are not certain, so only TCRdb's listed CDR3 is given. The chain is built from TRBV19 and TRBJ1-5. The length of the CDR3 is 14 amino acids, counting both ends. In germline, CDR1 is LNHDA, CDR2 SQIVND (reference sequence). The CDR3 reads CASSSQCSTQPSHL.

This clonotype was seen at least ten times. CDR3 in amino acids: CASNEGYIAEKLFF. The CDR3 DNA follows: TGTGCCTCCAATGAGGGGTATATAGCTGAAAAACTGTTTTTT. The V call is TRBV2, the J call TRBJ1-4; a possible D gene is TRBD1 (5 bases). V was pared by 11 bases and J by 7 bases, with 20 bases between. This CDR3 has 14 residues. CDR1 and CDR2 from the germline V gene are SNHLY and FYNNEI.

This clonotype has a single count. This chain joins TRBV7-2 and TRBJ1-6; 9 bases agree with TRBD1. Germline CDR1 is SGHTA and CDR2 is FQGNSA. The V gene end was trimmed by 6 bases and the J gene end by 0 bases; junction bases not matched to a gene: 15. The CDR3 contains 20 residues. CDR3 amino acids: CASSGSGTGRTGSYNSPLHF. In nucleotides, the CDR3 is TGTGCCAGCAGTGGATCCGGGACAGGGAGGACCGGCTCCTATAATTCACCCCTCCACTTT.

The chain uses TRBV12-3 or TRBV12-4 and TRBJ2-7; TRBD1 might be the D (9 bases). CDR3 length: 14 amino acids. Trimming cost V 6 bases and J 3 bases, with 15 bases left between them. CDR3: CASSGGDRDYEQYF. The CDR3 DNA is TGTGCCAGCAGCGGGGGGGACAGGGACTACGAGCAGTACTTC.

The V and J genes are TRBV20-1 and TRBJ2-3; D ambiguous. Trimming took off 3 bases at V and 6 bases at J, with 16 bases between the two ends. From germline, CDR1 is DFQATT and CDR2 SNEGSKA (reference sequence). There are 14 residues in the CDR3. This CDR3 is CSASVGADGDTQYF. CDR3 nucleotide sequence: TGCAGTGCTAGTGTTGGCGCGGATGGGGATACGCAGTATTTT.

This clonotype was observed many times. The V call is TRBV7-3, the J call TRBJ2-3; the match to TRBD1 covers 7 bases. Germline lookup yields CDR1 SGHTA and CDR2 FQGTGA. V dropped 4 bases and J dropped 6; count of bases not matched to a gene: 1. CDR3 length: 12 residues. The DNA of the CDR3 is TGTGCCAGCAGCTCGACAGGGGATACGCAGTATTTT. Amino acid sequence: CASSSTGDTQYF.

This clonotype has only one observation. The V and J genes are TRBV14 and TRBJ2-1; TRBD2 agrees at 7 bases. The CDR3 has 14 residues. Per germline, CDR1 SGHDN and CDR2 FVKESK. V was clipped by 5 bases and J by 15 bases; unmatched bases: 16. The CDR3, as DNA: TGTGCCAGCAGCTCAGTAGCGGGTACGTACGAGACGTTCTTC. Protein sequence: CASSSVAGTYETFF.

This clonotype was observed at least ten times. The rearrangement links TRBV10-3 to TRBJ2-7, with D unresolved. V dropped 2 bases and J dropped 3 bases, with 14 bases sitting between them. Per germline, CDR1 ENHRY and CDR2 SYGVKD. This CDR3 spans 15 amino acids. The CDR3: CAISERQDGVYEQYF. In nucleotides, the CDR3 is TGTGCCATCAGTGAGCGGCAGGACGGAGTCTACGAGCAGTACTTC.

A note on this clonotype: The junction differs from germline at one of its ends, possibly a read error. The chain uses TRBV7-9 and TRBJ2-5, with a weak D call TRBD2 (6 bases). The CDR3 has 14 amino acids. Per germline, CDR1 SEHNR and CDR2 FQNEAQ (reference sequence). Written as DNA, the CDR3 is TGTGCCACCAGCTGGGGGAGGTACCAAGAGACCCAGTACTTC. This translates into CATSWGRYQETQYF.